A single sample gave rise to the 30 T cell receptor beta chains below, sequenced in a study of OX40 agonist ivuxolimab in advanced cancers. TCRdb's table, derived via immunoSEQ multiplex PCR, lists solely in-frame clones and lacks some. There are 55,000 to 70,000 clones in the sample; approximately 87% occur only once, and roughly 6% lies in the top ten. The sequencing here drew on CD4+ or CD8+ T cells sorted from blood, taken in a trial of the OX40 agonist ivuxolimab. The receptor set was obtained from an adult with an advanced solid tumor such as melanoma, head and neck, liver or kidney cancer.

This clone came up a few times. V usage is TRBV19 and J usage is TRBJ1-2; a possible D gene is TRBD1 (6 bases). Germline lookup yields CDR1 LNHDA and CDR2 SQIVND (reference sequence). The V end lost 6 bases, the J end lost 2 bases, and 13 bases lay between the germline ends. This CDR3 spans 14 amino acids. Written as DNA, the CDR3 is TGTGCCAGTAGCGGACAGAGCACAAACTATGGCTACACCTTC. It encodes CASSGQSTNYGYTF.

This chain uses TRBV27 with TRBJ2-7; 9 nucleotides align to TRBD1. The V gene's germline CDR1 is MNHEY and CDR2 SMNVEV (reference sequence). The V segment lost 4 bases and the J segment 5 bases; nucleotides outside the gene matches: 9. The CDR3 loop spans 15 amino acids. DNA for the CDR3: TGTGCCAGCAGTTCACCTACAGGGGGCATAAACGAGCAGTACTTC. It specifies CASSSPTGGINEQYF.

CDR3 sequence: CASSGTARGAYTDTQYF. In DNA form, the CDR3 reads TGTGCCAGCAGCGGAACGGCTCGTGGGGCTTACACAGATACGCAGTATTTT. The rearrangement joins TRBV5-6 to TRBJ2-3; a possible D gene is TRBD1 (5 bases). Germline CDR1 and CDR2: SGHDT and YYEEEE. This CDR3 has 17 residues. The ends were cut back, 4 bases at V and 2 bases at J, with 20 bases in the middle.

This rearrangement joins TRBV30 to TRBJ2-3, with 12 bases identical to TRBD1. CDR3 length: 16 amino acids. Germline CDR1 and CDR2: GTSNPN and SVGIG (reference sequence). The ends lost 5 bases at V and 2 bases at J; junction bases unmatched: 8. CDR3 sequence reads: CAWRKTGQGATDTQYF. In nucleotides, the CDR3 is TGTGCCTGGCGAAAAACGGGACAGGGGGCCACAGATACGCAGTATTTT. Variable domain in full (rest from reference TRBV30 and TRBJ2-3): SQTIHQWPATLVQPVGSPLSLECTVEGTSNPNLYWYRQAAGRGLQLLFYSVGIGQISSEVPQNLSASRPQDRQFILSSKKLLLSDSGFYLCAWRKTGQGATDTQYFGPGTRLTVL.

The count of this clone is one. The CDR3 is CASSYERRTEAFF. CDR3 coding DNA: TGTGCCAGCAGTTATGAGAGGCGGACTGAAGCTTTCTTT. The chain recombines TRBV6-5 with TRBJ1-1, with D unresolved. Germline CDR1 and CDR2: MNHEY and SVGAGI. Trimming cost V 3 bases and J 5 bases, with 10 bases left between them. The CDR3 sequence is 13 residues long.

The chain joins TRBV5-1 to TRBJ1-3; weak D call: TRBD1 (5 bases). V was shortened by 3 bases and J by 0 bases, with 7 bases between the two germline ends. The CDR3 sequence is 14 residues long. The V gene's germline CDR1 is SGHRS and CDR2 YFSETQ. CDR3 residues: CASSWGSSGNTIYF. CDR3 in DNA: TGCGCCAGCAGCTGGGGGTCCTCTGGAAACACCATATATTTT.

This chain connects TRBV9 to TRBJ1-3, with D unresolved. In germline, CDR1 is SGDLS, CDR2 YYNGEE. This CDR3 has 12 residues. V was cut by 3 bases and J by 11 bases, with 12 bases left in between. In DNA, the CDR3 is TGTGCCAGCAGCGCGGAATCCTTTCCCATATATTTT. It yields the protein CASSAESFPIYF.

This chain links TRBV27 with TRBJ2-4, with D hard to call. The CDR3 is 15 residues long. V lost 5 bases and J 1 base, leaving 12 bases between the germline ends. Germline V lookup: CDR1 MNHEY, CDR2 SMNVEV (reference sequence). The CDR3 DNA sequence: TGTGCCAGCAGTCGTAATAAGGTGGCCAAAAACATTCAGTACTTC. Translation gives CASSRNKVAKNIQYF.

The V and J genes are TRBV10-2 and TRBJ2-7, with 9 bases matching TRBD2. The CDR3 totals 13 residues. Germline loops: CDR1 WSHSY, CDR2 SAAADI. Trimming cost V 7 bases and J 2 bases; bases outside gene matches: 3. Here the CDR3 DNA reads TGCGCCAGCATACCTAGCGGGGCCTACGAGCAGTACTTC. It yields the protein CASIPSGAYEQYF.

This clone was counted once. The chain combines TRBV6-6 with TRBJ2-7, with 9 nucleotides matching TRBD2. CDR1 MNHNY and CDR2 SVGAGI come from the germline V gene (reference sequence). The CDR3 is made up of 14 amino acids. The J segment lost 5 bases and the V segment lost 5 bases, leaving 7 bases of the junction unmatched. The CDR3 DNA follows: TGTGCCAGCAGTCTTAGCGGGAGTAAAAACGAGCAGTACTTC. It yields the protein CASSLSGSKNEQYF.

V gene TRBV7-8 combines with J gene TRBJ1-3; 7 bases agree with TRBD1. CDR3 length: 15 amino acids. V lost 5 bases to trimming and J lost 2 bases; unmatched junction nucleotides: 6. Per the germline V gene, CDR1 is SGHVS and CDR2 is FQNEAQ. CDR3 region: CASSLGQVPGNTIYF. CDR3 in DNA: TGTGCCAGCAGCCTTGGACAGGTTCCTGGAAACACCATATATTTT.

This clone was found once. This chain joins TRBV5-6 and TRBJ1-4, with D possibly TRBD1 on 5 matching bases. Germline V gene data show CDR1 as SGHDT and CDR2 as YYEEEE. With 0 bases removed from V and 8 bases from J, the gap between germline ends came to 14 bases. The CDR3 totals 15 residues. The CDR3 region is CASSLGRQGGEKLFF. The CDR3 bases are TGTGCCAGCAGCTTGGGGCGTCAGGGTGGAGAAAAACTGTTTTTT. The full variable domain, in which reference TRBV5-6 and TRBJ1-4 provide the parts outside the CDR3, is DAGVTQSPTHLIKTRGQQVTLRCSPKSGHDTVSWYQQALGQGPQFIFQYYEEEERQRGNFPDRFSGHQFPNYSSELNVNALLLGDSALYLCASSLGRQGGEKLFFGSGTQLSVL.

The chain links TRBV19 to TRBJ1-1; unclear D gene. Trimming took 1 base from V and 0 from J, leaving 6 bases between them. CDR1 LNHDA and CDR2 SQIVND come from the germline V gene (reference sequence). The CDR3 runs 14 residues. CDR3 region: CASSIGFLNTEAFF. In DNA form, the CDR3 reads TGTGCCAGTAGTATAGGCTTTCTGAACACTGAAGCTTTCTTT.

The chain recombines TRBV30 with TRBJ2-7; a weak D match, TRBD1 (6 bases). The germline V and J ends were trimmed by 4 bases and 5 bases, with 18 bases remaining between them. This CDR3 region has 14 residues. Per germline, CDR1 GTSNPN and CDR2 SVGIG (reference sequence). The chain's CDR3 is CAWKGVSGVHEQYF. DNA for the CDR3: TGTGCCTGGAAGGGCGTCTCAGGGGTCCACGAGCAGTACTTC.

The chain couples TRBV6-5 to TRBJ2-5, with 9 bases identical to TRBD2. The CDR3 is made up of 15 amino acids. Per germline, CDR1 MNHEY and CDR2 SVGAGI. Trimming took 2 bases from V and 2 from J; bases not matched to a gene: 3. The CDR3 coding sequence is TGTGCCAGCAGTTACCTAGCGGGGACACAAGAGACCCAGTACTTC. This sequence encodes CASSYLAGTQETQYF.

This clone has just one count. V is TRBV7-3 and J is TRBJ2-3, with 10 bases aligning to TRBD2. CDR1 is SGHTA and CDR2 is FQGTGA in the germline V gene. The ends lost 5 bases at V and 4 bases at J; junction bases unmatched: 12. The CDR3 sequence is 17 residues long. The CDR3 sequence: CASSQTRTSGTSDTQYF. The CDR3 nucleotides read TGTGCCAGCAGCCAAACTCGGACTAGCGGCACTTCAGATACGCAGTATTTT.

The chain uses TRBV7-9 and TRBJ2-1; D is possibly TRBD2 (7 bases). Trimming left V 5 bases short and J 7 bases short, with 24 bases between. The CDR3 loop spans 17 amino acids. CDR1 SEHNR and CDR2 FQNEAQ come from the germline V gene (reference sequence). DNA of the CDR3: TGTGCCAGCAGCCCCCGGGTCGGGGGGCTACAAATGAATGAGCAGTTCTTC. Encoded protein: CASSPRVGGLQMNEQFF.

This CDR3 reads CASSYSLPPQYGYTF. The CDR3, as DNA: TGTGCCAGCAGTTACAGCCTACCGCCGCAGTATGGCTACACCTTC. The rearrangement links TRBV6-5 to TRBJ1-2; the D is unclear. Trimming shortened V by 2 bases and J by 5 bases, and 15 bases separated the two germline ends. Per the germline V gene, CDR1 is MNHEY and CDR2 is SVGAGI. The CDR3 sequence is 15 residues long.

This clone was counted once. The chain combines TRBV15 with TRBJ2-1; a possible D gene is TRBD1 (5 bases). This CDR3 region has 14 residues. Germline CDR1 reads LNHNV; CDR2 reads YYDKDF (reference sequence). V gave up 3 bases and J gave up 12 bases, with 18 bases separating them. The CDR3 DNA follows: TGTGCCACCAGCAGTGAACTTGACAGAAGAGGGCAGTTCTTC. Translating it yields CATSSELDRRGQFF. The full variable domain, with the rest looked up from reference TRBV15 and TRBJ2-1, is DAMVIQNPRYQVTQFGKPVTLSCSQTLNHNVMYWYQQKSSQAPKLLFHYYDKDFNNEADTPDNFQSRRPNTSFCFLDIRSPGLGDTAMYLCATSSELDRRGQFFGPGTRLTVL.

A word on this clone: Since the CDR3 does not end with the conserved phenylalanine or tryptophan, this likely comes from a read error. The limits of the CDR3 on the DNA are not certain, so only TCRdb's listed CDR3 is given. V gene TRBV11-3 combines with J gene TRBJ1-2; no DNA check was done on the table's D call, TRBD1. The germline V gene has CDR1 SGHNT and CDR2 YENEEA. Both ends counted, the CDR3 spans 17 residues. The CDR3 here is CASSLVRPTRDSHVATG.

The J gene is TRBJ2-5, the V gene TRBV11-2; 8 nucleotides align to TRBD1. Judging by the DNA end, TRBJ2-7 fits better; the J call may be wrong. Germline CDR1 is SGHAT and CDR2 is FQNNGV. The CDR3 totals 15 residues. CDR3 DNA sequence: TGTGCCAGCAGCTCATACAGGGGGACGGCGTACGAGCAGTACTTC. Amino acid sequence: CASSSYRGTAYEQYF.

The rearrangement uses TRBV6-5 and TRBJ2-1, with TRBD2 identical over 7 bases. Germline V gene sequence: CDR1 MNHEY, CDR2 SVGAGI. This CDR3 comprises 15 residues. The ends lost 7 bases at V and 0 bases at J; junction bases unmatched: 6. The CDR3 region has the DNA TGTGCCAGCACCTCGGGGGGTAGCTCCTACAATGAGCAGTTCTTC. This sequence encodes CASTSGGSSYNEQFF.

The CDR3 nucleotides read TGTGCCAGCAGCTTGATGGGGCAGGGGCAGTACTATGGCTACACCTTC. Protein sequence: CASSLMGQGQYYGYTF. The V call is TRBV5-8, the J call TRBJ1-2, with D possibly matching TRBD1 (6 bases). Germline V lookup: CDR1 SGHTS, CDR2 YDEGEE. The ends were cut back, 1 base at V and 3 bases at J, with 16 bases in the middle. This CDR3 comprises 16 residues.

The CDR3 sequence is CASSLDQGFNQPQHF. The CDR3 bases are TGTGCCAGCAGCCTAGACCAGGGGTTCAATCAGCCCCAGCATTTT. The chain carries TRBV7-6 and TRBJ1-5; D is possibly TRBD1 (6 bases). Germline CDR1 reads SGHVS; CDR2 reads FNYEAQ. The CDR3 covers 15 residues. The ends were cut back, 5 bases at V and 3 bases at J, with 14 bases in the middle.

This chain uses TRBV6-6 with TRBJ2-2; D remains ambiguous. V lost 4 bases, J lost 7 bases, and 13 bases lay in between. CDR3 length equals 14 residues. Germline V lookup: CDR1 MNHNY, CDR2 SVGAGI (reference sequence). The DNA for the CDR3 is TGTGCCAGCAGTTTCAGGTGGGCGGACGGGGAGCTGTTTTTT. Protein: CASSFRWADGELFF.

The chain is built from TRBV10-3 and TRBJ2-5, with D perhaps matching TRBD2 (5 bases). Per germline, CDR1 ENHRY and CDR2 SYGVKD. V dropped 4 bases and J dropped 2 bases, with 11 bases sitting between them. This CDR3 is built from 14 residues. This CDR3 reads CAISARREQETQYF. The CDR3 DNA follows: TGTGCCATCAGTGCCAGACGGGAACAAGAGACCCAGTACTTC.

The chain employs TRBV6-1 and TRBJ2-5; D is possibly TRBD1 (5 bases). V lost 6 bases and J 1 base, leaving 6 bases between the germline ends. CDR3 length: 12 residues. Germline values: CDR1 MNHNS, CDR2 SASEGT. CDR3 sequence: CASRGPQETQYF. The DNA for the CDR3 is TGTGCCAGCAGGGGGCCCCAAGAGACCCAGTACTTC.

The V and J genes are TRBV30 and TRBJ2-3; D is perhaps TRBD1 or TRBD2 (5 bases each). Germline CDR1 and CDR2: GTSNPN and SVGIG (reference sequence). CDR3 length: 13 amino acids. V was shortened by 4 bases and J by 2 bases, with 10 bases between the two germline ends. CDR3 coding DNA: TGTGCCTGGAAACCCGGGGCCACAGATACGCAGTATTTT. Protein: CAWKPGATDTQYF. The full variable domain, completed using reference TRBV30 and TRBJ2-3, is SQTIHQWPATLVQPVGSPLSLECTVEGTSNPNLYWYRQAAGRGLQLLFYSVGIGQISSEVPQNLSASRPQDRQFILSSKKLLLSDSGFYLCAWKPGATDTQYFGPGTRLTVL.

The rearrangement uses TRBV28 and TRBJ1-1; D is ambiguous. V was cut by 7 bases and J by 1 base, with 10 bases left in between. The CDR3 covers 13 residues. Germline-derived CDR1 and CDR2 are MDHEN and SYDVKM. Here the CDR3 reads CASTRAWNTEAFF. CDR3 nucleotides: TGTGCCAGCACCCGGGCCTGGAACACTGAAGCTTTCTTT.

The rearrangement uses TRBV5-1 and TRBJ2-1, with TRBD2 matching 12 bases. Germline V gene sequence: CDR1 SGHRS, CDR2 YFSETQ. This CDR3 is built from 15 residues. V was clipped by 4 bases and J by 8 bases; unmatched bases: 7. The CDR3 DNA is TGCGCCAGCAGCGGGACTAGCGGGTTTGGGCATGAGCAGTTCTTC. Translated, it gives CASSGTSGFGHEQFF.